A single sample gave rise to the 6 T cell receptor beta chains below, sequenced in a study of sequential checkpoint blockade in melanoma. Treatment of the sample: randomized to nivolumab then ipilimumab (arm A) or the reverse (arm B). Method: immunoSEQ multiplex PCR; TCRdb's copy keeps in-frame clones and lacks some. Counted here are 650 to 700 clones, roughly 20% occurring once; the ten biggest clones make up about a sixth. The specimen comprised tumor tissue (inferred from file names), sampled from a patient given nivolumab and ipilimumab in sequence. All receptors come from a human donor with melanoma.

V and J are TRBV23-1 and TRBJ1-5; D remains unclear. TRBV23-1 is treated as an ORF (open reading frame) with a function not yet certain. The CDR3 runs to 13 residues. V lost 6 bases to trimming and J lost 6 bases, with 12 bases between them. The CDR3 here is CASSLASGQPQHF. The CDR3, as DNA: TGCGCCAGCAGCTTGGCCAGTGGTCAGCCCCAGCATTTT.

This clone was seen a few times. The rearrangement uses TRBV10-3 and TRBJ2-7; D not certain. CDR1 and CDR2 from the germline V gene are ENHRY and SYGVKD. CDR3 length: 14 amino acids. The V end was cut by 0 bases, the J end by 1 base, with 7 bases between. Here the CDR3 DNA reads TGTGCCATCAGTGAGTCGAGCTTTTCCTACGAGCAGTACTTC. Encoded protein: CAISESSFSYEQYF.

The chain has TRBV30 and TRBJ1-5; 8 bases line up with TRBD1. J was trimmed by 4 bases and V by 3 bases; bases with no gene match: 5. The CDR3 runs 14 residues. The germline gives CDR1 GTSNPN, CDR2 SVGIG (reference sequence). CDR3 sequence (DNA): TGTGCCTGGAGCGGGGGACAGGCTAATCAGCCCCAGCATTTT. This codes for CAWSGGQANQPQHF. The full variable domain, in which reference TRBV30 and TRBJ1-5 provide the parts outside the CDR3, is SQTIHQWPATLVQPVGSPLSLECTVEGTSNPNLYWYRQAAGRGLQLLFYSVGIGQISSEVPQNLSASRPQDRQFILSSKKLLLSDSGFYLCAWSGGQANQPQHFGDGTRLSIL.

The chain employs TRBV12-1 and TRBJ1-4; the table's D gene call, TRBD1, was not cross checked with the DNA. TRBV12-1 constitutes a pseudogene. This CDR3 contains 15 residues. CDR3 protein: CASSFYGTGRKKLFF. Written as DNA, the CDR3 is TGTGCCAGCAGCTTTTACGGGACAGGGAGGAAAAAACTGTTTTTT.

This rearrangement joins TRBV5-1 to TRBJ2-7; D perhaps matches TRBD1 (6 bases). With 4 bases removed from V and 5 bases from J, the gap between germline ends came to 16 bases. The CDR3 sequence is 14 residues long. Germline V gene lookup returns CDR1 SGHRS and CDR2 YFSETQ. The CDR3 DNA follows: TGCGCCAGCAGCCTGAGACAGGATTCCCACGAGCAGTACTTC. It yields the protein CASSLRQDSHEQYF.

Relative to its sample, this clone is medium-sized (0.01 to 0.1%). The V and J genes are TRBV11-3 and TRBJ2-7; 7 positions agree with TRBD1. CDR1 and CDR2 (germline): SGHNT, YENEEA. There are 17 residues in the CDR3. V shed 4 bases and J 5 bases; nucleotides not matched to a gene: 17. The CDR3 sequence is CASSSSTSTGYYNEQYF. DNA of the CDR3: TGTGCCAGCAGCTCCTCAACCTCGACAGGGTATTACAACGAGCAGTACTTC.